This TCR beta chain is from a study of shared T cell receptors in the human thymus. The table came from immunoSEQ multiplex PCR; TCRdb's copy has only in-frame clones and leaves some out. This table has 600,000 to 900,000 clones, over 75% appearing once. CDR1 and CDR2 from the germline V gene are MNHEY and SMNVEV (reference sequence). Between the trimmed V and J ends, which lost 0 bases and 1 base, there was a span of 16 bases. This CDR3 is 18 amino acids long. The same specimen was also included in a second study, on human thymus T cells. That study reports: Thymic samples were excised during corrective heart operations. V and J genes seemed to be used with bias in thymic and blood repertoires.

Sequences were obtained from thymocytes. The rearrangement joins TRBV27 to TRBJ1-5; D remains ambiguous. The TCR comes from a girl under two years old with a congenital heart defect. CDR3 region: CASSLSRVGGNSNQPQHF. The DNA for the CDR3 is TGTGCCAGCAGTTTATCGAGGGTCGGAGGGAACAGCAATCAGCCCCAGCATTTT.